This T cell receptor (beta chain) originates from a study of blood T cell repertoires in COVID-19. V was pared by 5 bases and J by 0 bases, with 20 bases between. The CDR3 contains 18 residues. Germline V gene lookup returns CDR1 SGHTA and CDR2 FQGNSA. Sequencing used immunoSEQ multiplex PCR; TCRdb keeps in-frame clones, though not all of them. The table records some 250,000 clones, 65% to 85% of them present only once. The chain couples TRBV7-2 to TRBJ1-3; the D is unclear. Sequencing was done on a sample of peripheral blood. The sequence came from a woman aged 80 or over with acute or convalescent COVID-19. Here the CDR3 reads CASSRGGWTGSSGNTIYF. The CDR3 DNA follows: TGTGCCAGCAGCCGCGGAGGGTGGACCGGTAGCTCTGGAAACACCATATATTTT.